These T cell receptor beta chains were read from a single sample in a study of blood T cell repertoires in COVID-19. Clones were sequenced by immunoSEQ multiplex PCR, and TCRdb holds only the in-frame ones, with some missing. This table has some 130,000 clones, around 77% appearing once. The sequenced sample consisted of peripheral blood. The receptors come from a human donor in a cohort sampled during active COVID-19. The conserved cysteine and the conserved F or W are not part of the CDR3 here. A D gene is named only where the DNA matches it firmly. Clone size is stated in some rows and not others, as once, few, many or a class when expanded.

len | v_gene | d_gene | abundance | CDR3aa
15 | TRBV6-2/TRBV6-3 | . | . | ASSYLLRGQRNQPQH
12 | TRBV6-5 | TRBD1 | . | ATNDRARTHNYT
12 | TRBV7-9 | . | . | ASSSYSTNEKLF
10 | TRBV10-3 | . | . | ASSGVREKLF
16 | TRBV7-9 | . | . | ASSKGDSQGPITYEQY
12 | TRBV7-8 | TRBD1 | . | ASSTRTGGNGYT
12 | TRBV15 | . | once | ATGEVRGTDTQY
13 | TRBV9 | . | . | ASSRGGDIYTEAF
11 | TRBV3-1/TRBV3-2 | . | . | ATSLGMNTEAF
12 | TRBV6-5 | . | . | ASSWTASSYEQY
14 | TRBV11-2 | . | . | ASSARGAGLTDTQY
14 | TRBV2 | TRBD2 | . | ASTPREGSNTGELF
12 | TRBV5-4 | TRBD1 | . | ASSSTGGLAGYT
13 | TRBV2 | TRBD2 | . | ATFKGQGGLDTQY
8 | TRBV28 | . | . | ASTGEAYT
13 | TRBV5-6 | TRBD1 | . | ASSPDRGNTGELF
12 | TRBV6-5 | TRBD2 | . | ASSEAGGQFEQF